The T cell receptor beta chain under discussion was sequenced for a study of T cell responses to AZD1222 COVID-19 vaccine (dated by TCRdb to the early 2020s). At the level of the whole study: AZD1222 recipients with second doses at about 4 weeks or about 12 weeks were pooled, because spike-specific TCR depth and breadth did not differ between schedules. A total of about 230 trial participants underwent TCR sequencing, of whom 207 received two doses of AZD1222 and around 26 received two doses of the MenACWY control vaccine. Trial participants were enrolled by age into subgroups of 18-55, 56-69 and 70-plus years, and around 150, 28 and 57 TCR-sequenced participants, respectively, were included in these subgroups. The investigation overall reported the following: Vaccine-associated CD4 TCRs spanned the whole spike protein, with dominant responses in regions 160-218 and 743-854. Because no day 14 peak-response samples were available, the repertoires could be characterized only after the peak T cell response. After two AZD1222 doses, both the breadth and the depth of spike-specific TCRs were significantly higher than at day 0 and than in MenACWY recipients. In the small 56-69-year group, the increase in depth fell short of significance, most likely because of low power. Participants were mostly white British, with more females than males. The authors suggested clonal diversity may have been underestimated. Reportedly, close to half of the unique spike-specific TCRs recognized epitopes lying outside the regions that are mutated in the B.1.351 and B.1.1.7 variants. Conclusions about previously exposed vaccinees are limited, since just a handful of AZD1222 recipients were seropositive for SARS-CoV-2 at baseline.

The CDR3 regions of human TCRbeta chains were analyzed by immunosequencing. On the study's bioinformatics: TCRs in the repertoires were matched against a reference library of SARS-CoV-2-specific TCRs that had been generated with the MIRA antigen-specificity platform. Breadth was defined as the fraction of unique TCRs that were SARS-CoV-2-associated, and depth was defined as the fraction of total T cells that were SARS-CoV-2-associated. Using the MIRA data, each spike-specific TCR was assigned both to the spike region to which the TCR was reactive and to a CD4 or CD8 class. Log10-transformed breadth and depth values were compared by one-way ANOVA with Sidak's multiple comparisons tests. TCRdb stores this immuneACCESS table with in-frame sequences only. Part of the clones is absent; in the studies checked, under half of the shortfall reflects unresolved V genes, and no reason is known for the rest. Clone size and V and J calls were adopted from that table, with D and trimming inferred from the DNA. Across this sample there are around 170,000 clones, with around 90% seen only once. Together, the top ten hold 0.99% of the sample.

CDR1 and CDR2 are read off the germline V gene as SQVTM and ANQGSEA. The CDR3 runs 12 amino acids, cysteine and phenylalanine included. The entry retains the CDR3 DNA only, 36 bases that are in frame from base 1. V is cut by 7 bases and J by 2 bases, and the space between the germline ends is 12 bases. About this clone: Its antigen remains undetermined. There are no base qualities to consult, and no much larger clone falls within one base.

The intended sense of this specimen's time point label: baseline before first vaccination. Vaccinee samples came from UK trials COV001 and COV002, including a single-blind randomized controlled phase 2/3 trial of AZD1222 (ChAdOx1 nCoV-19) in healthy adults. Trial participant PBMC samples were collected at day 0 and day 28 after the second dose for TCRbeta chain sequencing. Material: peripheral blood, obtained on day 0 of AZD1222 vaccination. The rearranged chain carries TRBV29-1 and TRBJ2-7; possibly the D gene is TRBD1, per 6 matching bases. This receptor was taken from an adult in good health. Here is the DNA: TGCAGCGGTCGGACAGAAGCCTACGAGCAGTACTTC. This gives the protein CSGRTEAYEQYF.